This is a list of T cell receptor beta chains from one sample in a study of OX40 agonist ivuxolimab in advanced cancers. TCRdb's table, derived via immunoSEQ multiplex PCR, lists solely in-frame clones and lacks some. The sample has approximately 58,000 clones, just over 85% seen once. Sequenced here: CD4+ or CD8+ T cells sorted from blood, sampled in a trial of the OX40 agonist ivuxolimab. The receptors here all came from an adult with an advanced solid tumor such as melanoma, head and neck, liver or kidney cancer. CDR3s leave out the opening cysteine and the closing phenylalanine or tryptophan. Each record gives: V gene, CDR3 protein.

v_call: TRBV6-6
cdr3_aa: ASSYSFQREAPS

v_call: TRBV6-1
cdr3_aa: ASSESGGAQETQY

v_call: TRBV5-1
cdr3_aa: ASSLEGGTSGTDTQY

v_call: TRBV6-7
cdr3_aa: ASSHTGTSKVIYEQY

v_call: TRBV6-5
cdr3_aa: ASSSRRDTQY

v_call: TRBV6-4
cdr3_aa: ASSRTGGYSTDTQY

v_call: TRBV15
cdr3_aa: ATSADSSREKLF

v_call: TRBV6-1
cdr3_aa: ASTIEYTQY

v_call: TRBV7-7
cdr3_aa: ASSLDSGVQETQY

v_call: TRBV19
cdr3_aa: ASSIRVGTDTQY

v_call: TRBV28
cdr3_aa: ASSPGVVNSPLH

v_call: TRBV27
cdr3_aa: ASSVRQETNSPLH

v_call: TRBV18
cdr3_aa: ASSEQGNTEAF

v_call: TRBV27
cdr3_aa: ASSSHSGTSGRETQY

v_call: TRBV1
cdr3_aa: TSSQDTVHRTGGLF

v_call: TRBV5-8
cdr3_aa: ASSPILAGGDLRRKQY

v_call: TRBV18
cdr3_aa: ASSSSYRGSSYEQY

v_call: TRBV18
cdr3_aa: ASSPRTRGYNEQF

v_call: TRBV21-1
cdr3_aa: ASSKGGARTDTQY

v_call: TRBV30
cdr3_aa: AWREEREQY

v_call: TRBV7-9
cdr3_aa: ASSTSTGYNEQF

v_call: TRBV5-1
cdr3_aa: ASRLQAANTGELF

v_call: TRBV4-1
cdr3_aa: ASSQGYRLEQF

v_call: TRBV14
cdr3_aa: ASSPTGAGYEQY

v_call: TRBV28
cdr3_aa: ASRGYRDGNTGELF

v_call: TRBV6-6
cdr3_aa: ASSSRQGAGELF

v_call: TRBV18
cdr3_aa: ASSPATLYGYT

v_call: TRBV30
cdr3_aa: AWSQEGAGELF